The 25 T cell receptor beta chains reported below all come from one sample, sequenced in a study of human T cells and chemical hapten exposure. TCRdb re-derived calls from the RACE reads in MiXCR, one entry per CDR3 protein. The table has about 80,000 distinct CDR3 sequences, 11% seen once. Time point of the sample: patch test 2, 6 weeks after DPC sensitization. The sample's treatment: therapeutic diphenylcyclopropenone sensitization with weekly scalp DPC. Sequencing was performed on whole blood, taken in connection with sensitization to the hapten diphenylcyclopropenone (DPC). Every receptor here comes from a man younger than 35 with alopecia areata. Some clones in this sample may be carry-over from other donors' samples.

This clonotype was observed a few times. The chain carries TRBV7-8 and TRBJ1-6; D might be TRBD1 (5 bases). CDR1 and CDR2 (germline): SGHVS, FQNEAQ. The CDR3 loop spans 15 amino acids. Trimming shortened V by 5 bases and J by 0 bases, and 8 bases separated the two germline ends. CDR3 in amino acids: CASSADSSYNSPLHF. The DNA of the CDR3 is TGTGCCAGCAGCGCCGACAGCTCCTATAATTCACCCCTCCACTTT.

The V gene is TRBV29-1, the J gene TRBJ1-2; no definite D call. Trimming left V 4 bases short and J 7 bases short, with 10 bases between. In germline, CDR1 is SQVTM, CDR2 ANQGSEA. CDR3 size: 11 residues. This CDR3 reads CSVAGSSGYTF. The CDR3 DNA reads as TGCAGCGTTGCGGGTAGTAGTGGCTACACCTTC.

This clonotype was counted a few times. The chain combines TRBV9 with TRBJ2-5; 8 bases line up with TRBD2. The CDR3 runs 13 residues. Germline V CDR1 and CDR2: SGDLS, YYNGEE. V shed 7 bases and J 2 bases; nucleotides not matched to a gene: 4. CDR3 region: CASDSGEQETQYF. DNA of the CDR3: TGTGCCAGCGATAGCGGGGAACAAGAGACCCAGTACTTC. Based on the CDR3 plus reference TRBV9 and TRBJ2-5, the full variable domain is DSGVTQTPKHLITATGQRVTLRCSPRSGDLSVYWYQQSLDQGLQFLIQYYNGEERAKGNILERFSAQQFPDLHSELNLSSLELGDSALYFCASDSGEQETQYFGPGTRLLVL.

This clonotype has just a few counts. The rearrangement uses TRBV6-1 and TRBJ1-5; 7 bases are a match to TRBD1. The CDR3 has 14 amino acids. The germline gives CDR1 MNHNS, CDR2 SASEGT. Trimming at V came to 6 bases and at J to 2 bases, leaving 4 bases not matched to a gene. CDR3 DNA sequence: TGTGCCAGCAGGTACGGGACAGGCAATCAGCCCCAGCATTTT. It encodes CASRYGTGNQPQHF.

In this sample, this clonotype turned up a few times. This chain connects TRBV5-5 to TRBJ1-2, with D possibly matching TRBD1 (5 bases). The CDR3 runs to 13 residues. The V gene's germline CDR1 is SGHKS and CDR2 YYEKEE (reference sequence). Trimming pared 0 bases from V and 9 bases from J, leaving 12 bases between. The CDR3 reads CASSLVGSGRYTF. CDR3 bases: TGTGCCAGCAGCTTGGTAGGTTCGGGACGCTACACCTTC.

This clonotype was seen at least ten times. CDR3 residues: CASSSRVYQETQYF. For the CDR3, the DNA is TGTGCCAGCAGTTCCCGGGTCTACCAAGAGACCCAGTACTTC. The J gene is TRBJ2-5, the V gene TRBV25-1; D remains ambiguous. With 5 bases removed from V and 0 bases from J, the gap between germline ends came to 10 bases. CDR3 length: 14 residues. Germline CDR1 reads MGHDK; CDR2 reads SYGVNS.

This clonotype has a count of ten or more. The chain joins TRBV29-1 to TRBJ2-1, with unresolved D. Trimming took 8 bases from V and 0 from J, leaving 14 bases between them. CDR3 length: 14 residues. Germline lookup yields CDR1 SQVTM and CDR2 ANQGSEA. The CDR3 DNA reads as TGCAGCACCCGTTTCCCCAGCTCCTACAATGAGCAGTTCTTC. Its protein product is CSTRFPSSYNEQFF.

This clonotype was counted a few times. V usage is TRBV5-1 and J usage is TRBJ1-2, with a weak D call TRBD1 (6 bases). The V and J ends lost 4 bases and 0 bases respectively, with 16 bases between them. The CDR3 contains 16 residues. CDR1 and CDR2 (germline): SGHRS, YFSETQ. The CDR3 sequence: CASSIKPGQPNYGYTF. CDR3 DNA: TGCGCCAGCAGCATAAAACCGGGACAACCTAACTATGGCTACACCTTC.

This clonotype occurred many times. The V and J genes are TRBV29-1 and TRBJ2-1; 9 bases are a match to TRBD1. The germline V gene has CDR1 SQVTM and CDR2 ANQGSEA. This CDR3 is 14 amino acids long. Germline trimming cut 7 bases from V and 3 bases from J; bases unmatched to any gene: 7. The CDR3 reads CSGWGQGIYNEQFF. The CDR3 nucleotides read TGCAGCGGATGGGGACAGGGCATCTACAATGAGCAGTTCTTC.

In DNA form, the CDR3 reads TGTGCCAGCAGCATCGGACAGGGGGCCGTTGGCTACACCTTC. Its protein product is CASSIGQGAVGYTF. V is TRBV7-6 and J is TRBJ1-2; 11 bases match TRBD1. CDR1 SGHVS and CDR2 FNYEAQ come from the germline V gene. This CDR3 is 14 amino acids long. V lost 5 bases to trimming and J lost 7 bases; unmatched junction nucleotides: 6.

This clonotype was detected many times. J is TRBJ2-7 and V is TRBV28, with D possibly matching TRBD2 (6 bases). V shed 5 bases and J shed 4 bases, with 18 bases lying between them. This CDR3 contains 15 residues. Germline CDR1 is MDHEN and CDR2 is SYDVKM. The CDR3, as DNA: TGTGCCAGCAGTCCCCGAGGGGCAGGGAGGTACGAGCAGTACTTC. Translation gives CASSPRGAGRYEQYF.

This clonotype was observed a few times. This chain joins TRBV3-1 and TRBJ1-5; possibly TRBD1 for D (5 bases). This CDR3 is 13 amino acids long. With 4 bases removed from V and 7 bases from J, the gap between germline ends came to 11 bases. Germline loops: CDR1 LGHDT, CDR2 YNNKEL (reference sequence). The DNA for the CDR3 is TGTGCCAGCAGCCCCTCGGGGGACCAGCCCCAGCATTTT. Translation gives CASSPSGDQPQHF.

This clonotype has just a few counts. The chain joins TRBV4-1 to TRBJ2-1; D is unresolved. This CDR3 has 14 residues. The germline gives CDR1 MGHRA, CDR2 YSYEKL. Trimming pared 2 bases from V and 8 bases from J, leaving 13 bases between. This CDR3 reads CASSQRRPRDEQFF. In nucleotides, the CDR3 is TGCGCCAGCAGCCAACGACGCCCTAGGGATGAGCAGTTCTTC.

This clonotype has just a few counts. This rearrangement joins TRBV13 to TRBJ2-7, with D perhaps TRBD1 or TRBD2 (5 bases each). V lost 4 bases, J lost 5 bases, and 9 bases lay in between. The CDR3 extends over 12 amino acids. In germline, CDR1 is PRHDT, CDR2 FYEKMQ (reference sequence). The CDR3 coding sequence is TGTGCCAGCAGCTCGGGGCACGACGAGCAGTACGTC. Translated, it gives CASSSGHDEQYV.

This clonotype was detected a few times. The chain links TRBV2 to TRBJ1-2; TRBD1 matches at 7 bases. CDR1 is SNHLY and CDR2 is FYNNEI in the germline V gene. The CDR3 spans 14 residues. Trimming at V came to 6 bases and at J to 6 bases, leaving 10 bases not matched to a gene. The CDR3 coding sequence is TGTGCCAGCAGGCCCGCCGGGACAGAGAATGGCTACACCTTC. Translated, it gives CASRPAGTENGYTF.

This clonotype has a count of ten or more. V is TRBV7-9 and J is TRBJ1-5; 9 bases are a match to TRBD1. With V trimmed by 1 base and J by 5 bases, 9 bases remained unmatched. CDR1 SEHNR and CDR2 FQNEAQ come from the germline V gene (reference sequence). The CDR3 runs to 17 residues. The CDR3 loop is CASSLGRWDRAHQPQHF. The CDR3 coding sequence is TGTGCCAGCAGCTTAGGCCGGTGGGACAGGGCGCATCAGCCCCAGCATTTT.

This clonotype occurred many times. The rearrangement links TRBV4-2 to TRBJ1-1; D remains unclear. CDR3 size: 14 residues. Germline V gives CDR1 LGHNA, CDR2 YNFKEQ. Deletions cut 0 bases from V and 0 bases from J, with 5 bases between. CDR3 nucleotide sequence: TGTGCCAGCAGCCAAGATGAGATGAACACTGAAGCTTTCTTT. Translating it yields CASSQDEMNTEAFF.

This clonotype has just one count. The J gene is TRBJ1-5, the V gene TRBV20-1; D possibly corresponds to TRBD1 (6 bases). Trimming left V 6 bases short and J 3 bases short, with 12 bases between. CDR1 and CDR2 (germline): DFQATT, SNEGSKA (reference sequence). The CDR3 covers 13 residues. Here the CDR3 DNA reads TGCAGTGCGGTCCGGGACATCAATCAGCCCCAGCATTTT. The encoded protein is CSAVRDINQPQHF.

V and J are TRBV12-3 or TRBV12-4 and TRBJ1-3, with D unclear. V lost 8 bases to trimming and J lost 4 bases, with 12 bases between them. The CDR3 has 13 residues. The CDR3 sequence is CASAKTGGNTIYF. For the CDR3, the DNA is TGTGCCAGCGCTAAAACCGGAGGAAACACCATATATTTT.

This chain uses TRBV5-1 with TRBJ2-7, with D possibly TRBD1 on 5 matching bases. CDR3 size: 11 residues. Trimming left V 6 bases short and J 5 bases short, with 9 bases between. Germline CDR1 SGHRS, CDR2 YFSETQ. CDR3 protein: CASTQGHEQYF. CDR3 nucleotides: TGCGCCAGCACTCAGGGTCACGAGCAGTACTTC. Supplemented by reference TRBV5-1 and TRBJ2-7, the full variable domain reads KAGVTQTPRYLIKTRGQQVTLSCSPISGHRSVSWYQQTPGQGLQFLFEYFSETQRNKGNFPGRFSGRQFSNSRSEMNVSTLELGDSALYLCASTQGHEQYFGPGTRLTVT.

In this sample, this clonotype turned up many times. The chain links TRBV21-1 to TRBJ2-5; the tabulated D call, TRBD1, remains unverified against the DNA. TRBV21-1 is assigned pseudogene status. CDR3 length: 16 residues. The DNA of the CDR3 is TGTGCCAGCAGCAAAGCAGATGGACAGGAACAAGAGACCCAGTACTTC. This gives the protein CASSKADGQEQETQYF.

The sample holds many counts of this clonotype. The chain employs TRBV10-3 and TRBJ2-2; D unresolved. CDR3 length: 14 amino acids. V gave up 7 bases and J gave up 3 bases, with 12 bases separating them. In germline, CDR1 is ENHRY, CDR2 SYGVKD. Here the CDR3 DNA reads TGTGCCATCACGCGTGCAGTCGACACCGGGGAGCTGTTTTTT. This codes for CAITRAVDTGELFF.

This clonotype occurred a few times. The rearrangement uses TRBV19 and TRBJ2-1; 7 bases agree with TRBD1. J lost 5 bases, V lost 7 bases, and 11 bases had no gene match. Germline assignment: CDR1 LNHDA and CDR2 SQIVND (reference sequence). CDR3 length equals 15 residues. The CDR3 here is CASTYRRDRDNEQFF. The CDR3 DNA is TGTGCCAGTACTTACCGCCGGGACAGAGACAATGAGCAGTTCTTC.

This clonotype appeared many times. The CDR3 sequence: CASSLIGGRETQYF. DNA of the CDR3: TGTGCCAGCAGCTTAATTGGGGGTCGAGAGACCCAGTACTTC. The J gene is TRBJ2-5, the V gene TRBV7-3; D possibly matches TRBD1 or TRBD2 (5 bases each). The CDR3 consists of 14 residues. Germline CDR1 SGHTA, CDR2 FQGTGA. The V end was cut by 1 base, the J end by 4 bases, with 10 bases between. Filled out from reference TRBV7-3 and TRBJ2-5, the complete variable domain reads GAGVSQTPSNKVTEKGKYVELRCDPISGHTALYWYRQSLGQGPEFLIYFQGTGAADDSGLPNDRFFAVRPEGSVSTLKIQRTERGDSAVYLCASSLIGGRETQYFGPGTRLLVL.

This chain uses TRBV6-1 with TRBJ2-3, with D perhaps TRBD1 (5 bases). Per germline, CDR1 MNHNS and CDR2 SASEGT. The V end was cut by 6 bases, the J end by 0 bases, with 16 bases between. CDR3 length equals 16 residues. The DNA of the CDR3 is TGTGCCAGCAGCGAGAGACAGAGCTATAGCACAGATACGCAGTATTTT. Amino acids: CASSERQSYSTDTQYF.